This T cell receptor beta chain was captured by sequencing in a study of T-cell reconstitution after alpha-beta-depleted transplantation in children. The germline V gene encodes CDR1 SQVTM and CDR2 ANQGSEA. The length of the CDR3 is 15 residues. V lost 3 bases and J lost 4; bases outside the gene matches: 5. A library of TCRbeta sequences, prepared with unique molecular identifiers, was generated. One entry per CDR3 protein results from TCRdb running MiXCR on the PCR reads. The sample consists of roughly 420,000 distinct CDR3 sequences, 16% of them appearing once. This chain uses TRBV29-1 with TRBJ2-5; 13 bases map to TRBD2. The material was PBMCs, mostly from graft donor cells, obtained 360 days after TCRalphabeta/CD19-depleted stem cell transplant. This receptor was obtained from a boy younger than two who had a stem cell transplant for Wiskott-Aldrich syndrome, so the T cells may come from the graft donor. CDR3 nucleotide sequence: TGCAGCGTTGATTCACTAGCGGGGGGGCGAGAGACCCAGTACTTC. Translating it yields CSVDSLAGGRETQYF.